This T cell receptor beta chain was captured by sequencing in a study of T cells in Graves' hyperthyroidism and ophthalmopathy. For this clonotype: The antigen is undetermined.

Amplification yielded TCR beta CDR3 regions, with RNA transcripts as the source. An initial round of RT-PCR targeting the TCR CDR3 relied on the HTBI primer set. TCRdb passed the multiplex PCR reads through MiXCR, listing each CDR3 protein once. The sample carries some 400,000 distinct CDR3 sequences, over 11% recorded once. The germline V gene has CDR1 SGDLS and CDR2 YYNGEE. Trimming removed 6 bases at V and 2 bases at J, with 17 bases between. The CDR3 length is 15 residues. The study, taken as a whole, reports: Median prediction lead before ophthalmopathy onset was 6.5 months with the model.

The rearrangement joins TRBV9 to TRBJ2-5; D unclear. The material sequenced was blood. The origin of this receptor is a woman aged 55-69 years with Graves' hyperthyroidism. This CDR3 reads CASTRGRALQETQYF. The CDR3 nucleotides read TGTGCCAGCACCAGAGGACGGGCGCTGCAAGAGACCCAGTACTTC.